The source of this T cell receptor (beta chain) is a study of T cell responses to AZD1222 COVID-19 vaccine. Study as a whole: Researchers grouped second doses given at about 4 or about 12 weeks into one pool. General observations from the study: Nearly half of spike-specific TCRs reportedly target variant regions that are unmutated in the B.1.351 and B.1.1.7 variants. White British donors predominated, females outnumbered males, and clonal diversity was possibly underestimated. Vaccine-associated CD4 TCRs ranged over spike, dominating at 160-218 and 743-854.

Comment on this clone: Antigen: not known.

This CDR3 is built from 14 residues. The ends were cut back, 4 bases at V and 0 bases at J, with 9 bases in the middle. Germline V gives CDR1 SGHTA, CDR2 FQGTGA. Assay: immunoSEQ multiplex PCR; the TCRdb copy retains only in-frame clones and omits some. The data show some 97,000 clones, around nine tenths seen once. Here the sequenced sample was peripheral blood, taken on day 0 of AZD1222 vaccination. The receptor was derived from an adult in good health. The chain is built from TRBV7-3 and TRBJ1-2, with unresolved D. In nucleotides, the CDR3 is TGTGCCAGCAGCTCCGGGTCTACTAACTATGGCTACACCTTC. Amino acid sequence: CASSSGSTNYGYTF. The whole variable domain, remainder taken from reference TRBV7-3 and TRBJ1-2, is GAGVSQTPSNKVTEKGKYVELRCDPISGHTALYWYRQSLGQGPEFLIYFQGTGAADDSGLPNDRFFAVRPEGSVSTLKIQRTERGDSAVYLCASSSGSTNYGYTFGSGTRLTVV.